The 21 T cell receptor beta chains given below trace back to one sample, sequenced in a study of blood T cell repertoires in COVID-19. The repertoire was sequenced with immunoSEQ multiplex PCR; TCRdb's copy has only in-frame clones and lacks some. The sample has approximately 300,000 clones, about nine tenths seen once. The source material was peripheral blood. The receptors stem from a woman in her forties or fifties with COVID-19, enrolled during active disease.

This chain connects TRBV6-2 or TRBV6-3 to TRBJ2-7; TRBD1 matches 11 bases. Germline-derived CDR1 and CDR2 are MNHEY and SVGEGT. This CDR3 is 14 amino acids long. With V trimmed by 2 bases and J by 3 bases, 0 bases remained unmatched. In DNA form, the CDR3 reads TGTGCCAGCAGTTACGGGACAGGGGGCTACGAGCAGTACTTC. Amino acids: CASSYGTGGYEQYF.

The chain is built from TRBV4-1 and TRBJ1-5; 10 positions agree with TRBD1. The trim removed 3 bases at V and 4 bases at J, leaving 0 bases unmatched. The CDR3 runs 14 residues. Germline V lookup: CDR1 MGHRA, CDR2 YSYEKL. As DNA, the CDR3 is TGCGCCAGCAGCCAGGGACAGGGGAATCAGCCCCAGCATTTT. Encoded protein: CASSQGQGNQPQHF.

This clone was counted once. CDR3 region: CASSYRVSYNEQFF. CDR3 nucleotide sequence: TGTGCCAGCAGCTACAGGGTTTCCTACAATGAGCAGTTCTTC. This chain links TRBV3-1 (or the pseudogene TRBV3-2) with TRBJ2-1; TRBD1 might be the D (6 bases). V was shortened by 5 bases and J by 1 base, with 9 bases between the two germline ends. The CDR3 is 14 amino acids. Germline V gene data show CDR1 as LGHDT and CDR2 as YNNKEL (reference sequence).

The rearrangement joins TRBV4-2 to TRBJ1-4; 7 bases are shared with TRBD1. CDR1 and CDR2 (germline): LGHNA, YNFKEQ. The CDR3 runs to 16 residues. V dropped 1 base and J dropped 0; count of bases not matched to a gene: 2. The CDR3 bases are TGTGCCAGCAGCCAAGGTCAGGGGGCAACTAATGAAAAACTGTTTTTT. Protein: CASSQGQGATNEKLFF.

The chain carries TRBV12-5 and TRBJ2-5; TRBD2 might be the D (5 bases). The CDR3 sequence is 20 residues long. Germline CDR1 reads LGHNT; CDR2 reads FRNRAP. The ends were cut back, 2 bases at V and 3 bases at J, with 28 bases in the middle. Here the CDR3 reads CASGLTTPELARESKETQYF. CDR3 sequence (DNA): TGTGCTAGTGGTTTGACGACCCCCGAACTCGCAAGGGAGTCGAAAGAGACCCAGTACTTC.

The V call is TRBV3-1 (or the pseudogene TRBV3-2), the J call TRBJ2-3; 10 nucleotides match TRBD2. Germline V CDR1 and CDR2: LGHDT, YNNKEL (reference sequence). The CDR3 consists of 16 residues. V gave up 0 bases and J gave up 4 bases; unmatched junction bases: 4. The chain's CDR3 is CASSQELAGWPDTQYF. CDR3 nucleotide sequence: TGTGCCAGCAGCCAAGAACTAGCGGGATGGCCAGATACGCAGTATTTT.

This clone has only one observation. Other nucleotide sequences in the sample specify the same CDR3. The DNA for the CDR3 is TGTGCCAGCAGCTTAGGTCAGGGGGATTCACCCCTCCACTTT. This translates into CASSLGQGDSPLHF. The rearrangement links TRBV7-9 to TRBJ1-6, with 7 bases that match TRBD1. The CDR3 spans 14 residues. V was clipped by 1 base and J by 8 bases; unmatched bases: 2. CDR1 is SEHNR, CDR2 FQNEAQ, per germline (reference sequence).

This rearrangement joins TRBV9 to TRBJ2-5; D gene ambiguous. Per germline, CDR1 SGDLS and CDR2 YYNGEE. This CDR3 is 13 amino acids long. Trimming shortened V by 2 bases and J by 5 bases, and 10 bases separated the two germline ends. The CDR3 loop is CASSVRAVETQYF. For the CDR3, the DNA is TGTGCCAGCAGCGTTCGTGCGGTGGAGACCCAGTACTTC. Full variable domain (remainder filled in from reference TRBV9 and TRBJ2-5): DSGVTQTPKHLITATGQRVTLRCSPRSGDLSVYWYQQSLDQGLQFLIQYYNGEERAKGNILERFSAQQFPDLHSELNLSSLELGDSALYFCASSVRAVETQYFGPGTRLLVL.

V usage is TRBV7-2 and J usage is TRBJ2-1; the D gene is possibly TRBD2 (7 bases). V shed 1 base and J shed 4 bases, with 11 bases lying between them. CDR3 length: 15 amino acids. The germline gives CDR1 SGHTA, CDR2 FQGNSA. This CDR3 reads CASSLGGGLYNEQFF. The DNA of the CDR3 is TGTGCCAGCAGCTTAGGCGGGGGCCTATACAATGAGCAGTTCTTC.

V usage is TRBV21-1 and J usage is TRBJ2-1; whether TRBD2, the table's D call, matches the DNA was not checked. TRBV21-1 is tagged as a pseudogene. CDR3 length equals 18 residues. Here the CDR3 reads CASSKEFTERTGGDEQFF. CDR3 bases: TGTGCCAGCAGCAAAGAGTTCACGGAGCGGACGGGGGGCGATGAGCAGTTCTTC.

The chain recombines TRBV11-3 with TRBJ1-2; D possibly corresponds to TRBD1 (6 bases). The germline V and J ends were trimmed by 2 bases and 6 bases, with 10 bases remaining between them. Germline V gives CDR1 SGHNT, CDR2 YENEEA. The CDR3 covers 13 residues. Here the CDR3 DNA reads TGTGCCAGCAGCTTACAGGGGTCGCATGGCTACACCTTC. It codes for CASSLQGSHGYTF.

The rearrangement uses TRBV6-4 and TRBJ1-3; D is undetermined. The CDR3 loop spans 18 amino acids. V was pared by 5 bases and J by 0 bases, with 20 bases between. The germline CDR1 and CDR2 sequences are MRHNA and SNTAGT. In DNA, the CDR3 is TGTGCCAGCAGTAACAGACCCCCCACAGAAGCCTCTGGAAACACCATATATTTT. It specifies CASSNRPPTEASGNTIYF.

The chain recombines TRBV4-1 with TRBJ2-1, with 7 bases matching TRBD1. J gave up 1 base and V 0 bases, and 3 bases lay outside the gene matches. Germline V gives CDR1 MGHRA, CDR2 YSYEKL. The CDR3 consists of 16 residues. Written as DNA, the CDR3 is TGCGCCAGCAGCCAAGATCGACAGGGATCCTACAATGAGCAGTTCTTC. Amino acids: CASSQDRQGSYNEQFF.

V usage is TRBV10-1 and J usage is TRBJ1-2; 8 nucleotides line up with TRBD1. CDR3 size: 16 residues. Per the germline V gene, CDR1 is WNHNN and CDR2 is SYGVQD (reference sequence). J gave up 6 bases and V 2 bases, and 11 bases lay outside the gene matches. CDR3 sequence reads: CASSEVRKTGADGYTF. The DNA for the CDR3 is TGCGCCAGCAGTGAGGTCCGGAAGACAGGGGCAGATGGCTACACCTTC.

J is TRBJ2-1 and V is TRBV11-2; the match to TRBD2 covers 9 bases. The CDR3 totals 15 residues. V lost 3 bases and J lost 7; bases outside the gene matches: 7. Germline CDR1 reads SGHAT; CDR2 reads FQNNGV. CDR3 DNA sequence: TGTGCCAGCAGCTTTGCGGGAGGGCCCGGGAATGAGCAGTTCTTC. This gives the protein CASSFAGGPGNEQFF.

This chain uses TRBV2 with TRBJ2-3; TRBD2 matches 7 bases. CDR1 SNHLY and CDR2 FYNNEI come from the germline V gene. The CDR3 extends over 13 amino acids. V was pared by 2 bases and J by 9 bases, with 5 bases of the junction left unmatched. DNA for the CDR3: TGTGCCAGCAGTGAATTAGTGGGAGGGACGCAGTATTTT. It encodes CASSELVGGTQYF.

V gene TRBV18 combines with J gene TRBJ1-4, with D possibly TRBD1 on 6 matching bases. Trimming stripped 5 bases from V and 3 bases from J, with 13 bases between. Germline lookup yields CDR1 KGHSH and CDR2 LQKENI. The CDR3 has 15 residues. The chain's CDR3 is CASSTGFVANEKLFF. CDR3 nucleotides: TGTGCCAGCTCAACAGGGTTCGTGGCTAATGAAAAACTGTTTTTT.

The rearrangement uses TRBV7-2 and TRBJ2-2; D may be TRBD2 (7 bases). The germline V and J ends were trimmed by 2 bases and 4 bases, with 14 bases remaining between them. This CDR3 is 16 amino acids long. The germline V gene has CDR1 SGHTA and CDR2 FQGNSA. The CDR3 DNA reads TGTGCCAGCAGCTTACAGCAGGGGACTACCACCGGGGAGCTGTTTTTT. Translating it yields CASSLQQGTTTGELFF. Complete variable domain (other parts from reference TRBV7-2 and TRBJ2-2): GAGVSQSPSNKVTEKGKDVELRCDPISGHTALYWYRQSLGQGLEFLIYFQGNSAPDKSGLPSDRFSAERTGGSVSTLTIQRTQQEDSAVYLCASSLQQGTTTGELFFGEGSRLTVL.

V and J are TRBV29-1 and TRBJ2-7, with 7 bases identical to TRBD1. This CDR3 spans 12 amino acids. V was clipped by 4 bases and J by 2 bases; unmatched bases: 2. Germline loops: CDR1 SQVTM, CDR2 ANQGSEA. CDR3 in DNA: TGCAGCGTTGGGGGGACAGCCTACGAGCAGTACTTC. Protein sequence: CSVGGTAYEQYF.

The CDR3 reads CASSPRQGAGHGYTF. The CDR3 nucleotides are TGTGCCAGCAGTCCGCGACAGGGGGCAGGTCATGGCTACACCTTC. V and J are TRBV6-5 and TRBJ1-2; 10 bases fit TRBD1. Germline CDR1 and CDR2: MNHEY and SVGAGI. This CDR3 has 15 residues. V lost 5 bases to trimming and J lost 6 bases; unmatched junction nucleotides: 9.

The V call is TRBV5-5, the J call TRBJ2-1; 13 nucleotides line up with TRBD2. Per the germline V gene, CDR1 is SGHKS and CDR2 is YYEKEE (reference sequence). Trimming at V came to 2 bases and at J to 7 bases, leaving 6 bases not matched to a gene. The CDR3 spans 16 residues. The CDR3 nucleotides are TGTGCCAGCAGCTTTACTTGGACTAGCGGGAGTAATGAGCAGTTCTTC. Translated: CASSFTWTSGSNEQFF.